These 5 T cell receptor beta chains share one sample of origin, sequenced in a study of beta chain features in type 1 diabetes. Study-wide results and limits: In every one of the four CD4+ subsets, TCRB CDR3s were moderately but significantly shorter in Type 1 diabetes patients.

These receptors' targets are unknown. Expressed TCRB transcripts were sequenced because the isolated RNA had all been reverse transcribed beforehand. The assay was immunoSEQ multiplex PCR, and TCRdb's table has in-frame clones only and misses some. The sample lists 350,000 to 400,000 clones; roughly 12% were seen once. Material: naive CD4+ T cells from blood. The receptors were sampled from a woman under 30 with type 1 diabetes.

This clone appeared a single time. This chain links TRBV6-5 with TRBJ2-3; weak D call: TRBD1 (5 bases). In germline, CDR1 is MNHEY, CDR2 SVGAGI. The V and J ends lost 2 bases and 13 bases respectively, with 13 bases between them. The CDR3 is 12 residues long. For the CDR3, the DNA is TGTGCCAGCAGTTACCGACAAGGGGCCGAGTATTTT. Translated, it gives CASSYRQGAEYF.

This clone occurred a few times. V usage is TRBV7-2 and J usage is TRBJ1-5, with D tentatively TRBD1 (5 bases). Germline V lookup: CDR1 SGHTA, CDR2 FQGNSA. V shed 4 bases and J shed 0 bases, with 10 bases lying between them. This CDR3 comprises 15 residues. The CDR3 loop reads CASSSVGDSNQPQHF. The DNA of the CDR3 is TGTGCCAGCAGCTCCGTAGGGGATAGCAATCAGCCCCAGCATTTT.

This chain joins TRBV7-9 and TRBJ2-5, with 7 bases identical to TRBD2. Germline V gives CDR1 SEHNR, CDR2 FQNEAQ (reference sequence). This CDR3 has 14 residues. With V trimmed by 3 bases and J by 5 bases, 6 bases remained unmatched. The CDR3 loop is CASSFWEGGETQYF. The CDR3 nucleotides are TGTGCCAGCAGCTTCTGGGAGGGAGGGGAGACCCAGTACTTC.

V gene TRBV5-1 combines with J gene TRBJ2-5, with 10 bases identical to TRBD1. This CDR3 is built from 13 residues. J was trimmed by 7 bases and V by 3 bases; bases with no gene match: 3. Germline lookup yields CDR1 SGHRS and CDR2 YFSETQ. CDR3 nucleotides: TGCGCCAGCAGCTCCGGACAGGGGGGGACCCAGTACTTC. Its translation is CASSSGQGGTQYF.

Worth noting for this clone: Other DNA sequences in the same sample also yield this CDR3. This sequence joins TRBV25-1 and TRBJ1-3; D possibly corresponds to TRBD1 (5 bases). Germline values: CDR1 MGHDK, CDR2 SYGVNS. Trimming stripped 3 bases from V and 1 base from J, with 10 bases between. There are 15 residues in the CDR3. CDR3 nucleotide sequence: TGTGCCAGCAGTGACAGACAGTCTTCTGGAAACACCATATATTTT. Encoded protein: CASSDRQSSGNTIYF.